The 20 T cell receptor beta chains below come from one sample, sequenced in a study of response to subunit inactivated influenza vaccine. TCRdb recomputed calls from the RT-PCR reads with MiXCR, one row per CDR3 protein. The table has 500,000 to 650,000 distinct CDR3 sequences, about 7.6% seen once. The specimen comprised PBMCs from blood, sampled less than 25 months after vaccination. The receptor source for this set is a man aged 50 to 69 who received an inactivated influenza vaccine.

This clonotype was detected many times. The chain recombines TRBV15 with TRBJ1-4; D remains ambiguous. The CDR3 sequence is 15 residues long. Germline V gene data show CDR1 as LNHNV and CDR2 as YYDKDF (reference sequence). V lost 3 bases to trimming and J lost 4 bases, with 12 bases between them. DNA for the CDR3: TGTGCCACCAGCAGGGACGGAGCTCTTAATGAAAAACTGTTTTTT. Protein sequence: CATSRDGALNEKLFF.

A few counts support this clonotype. The rearrangement uses TRBV5-1 and TRBJ2-2; D is possibly TRBD2 (5 bases). This CDR3 is built from 14 residues. Trimming removed 2 bases at V and 6 bases at J, with 11 bases between. Germline V CDR1 and CDR2: SGHRS, YFSETQ. The CDR3 DNA is TGCGCCAGCAGCTTTACCACGGGGTCCGGGGAGCTGTTTTTT. This codes for CASSFTTGSGELFF.

The V call is TRBV27, the J call TRBJ1-5, with a tentative D call TRBD1 (6 bases). The CDR3 has 16 residues. Trimming stripped 5 bases from V and 2 bases from J, with 16 bases between. Germline CDR1 and CDR2: MNHEY and SMNVEV (reference sequence). The CDR3 coding sequence is TGTGCCAGCAGTAACCGACAGGCTGGGGGCAATCAGCCCCAGCATTTT. It specifies CASSNRQAGGNQPQHF.

The CDR3 sequence: CASSLGTGGPYGYTF. The DNA for the CDR3 is TGTGCCAGCAGTTTAGGGACAGGGGGGCCGTATGGCTACACCTTC. The chain employs TRBV12-3 or TRBV12-4 and TRBJ1-2; 10 bases match TRBD1. The CDR3 covers 15 residues. Trimming took 1 base from V and 5 from J; bases not matched to a gene: 4.

This clonotype came up a few times. A much bigger clone sits one base away, suggesting this may be a read error. The chain links TRBV12-3 or TRBV12-4 to TRBJ1-3; D gene uncertain. The V and J ends lost 2 bases and 0 bases respectively, with 5 bases between them. The CDR3 has 14 amino acids. CDR3 amino acids: CASSLSRSGNTIYF. Written as DNA, the CDR3 is TGTGCCAGCAGTTTATCCCGCTCTGGAAACACCATATATTTT.

V is TRBV5-1 and J is TRBJ2-1; the match to TRBD2 covers 11 bases. V lost 7 bases to trimming and J lost 6 bases; unmatched junction nucleotides: 9. There are 15 residues in the CDR3. In germline, CDR1 is SGHRS, CDR2 YFSETQ. The chain's CDR3 is CASRRQLAGVNEQFF. CDR3 coding DNA: TGCGCCAGCCGTCGGCAACTAGCGGGGGTCAATGAGCAGTTCTTC.

This clonotype was seen more than once but under ten times. V usage is TRBV20-1 and J usage is TRBJ1-1; TRBD1 aligns across 8 bases. Germline trimming cut 5 bases from V and 2 bases from J; bases unmatched to any gene: 4. The germline V gene encodes CDR1 DFQATT and CDR2 SNEGSKA (reference sequence). The CDR3 is 13 residues long. In DNA form, the CDR3 reads TGCAGTGCTCAGGGGGCGTATAACACTGAAGCTTTCTTT. Protein sequence: CSAQGAYNTEAFF.

The chain combines TRBV20-1 with TRBJ2-3, with D perhaps TRBD1 (5 bases). V lost 3 bases and J 3 bases, leaving 10 bases between the germline ends. Germline CDR1 reads DFQATT; CDR2 reads SNEGSKA (reference sequence). The CDR3 runs to 13 residues. The DNA for the CDR3 is TGCAGTGCTAGCAGGGTAGGGACAGATACGCAGTATTTT. Encoded protein: CSASRVGTDTQYF.

This clonotype has a count of ten or more. The chain has TRBV12-3 or TRBV12-4 and TRBJ2-5; D could derive from TRBD1 or TRBD2 (5 bases each). Trimming stripped 2 bases from V and 3 bases from J, with 7 bases between. The CDR3 covers 13 residues. The chain's CDR3 is CASSLLGEETQYF. CDR3 coding DNA: TGTGCCAGCAGTTTACTGGGGGAAGAGACCCAGTACTTC.

This clonotype has just a few counts. CDR3 residues: CASSFVPGPYEQYF. The CDR3 bases are TGTGCCAGCAGTTTTGTTCCCGGACCCTACGAGCAGTACTTC. The chain recombines TRBV28 with TRBJ2-7; the D is unclear. This CDR3 is 14 amino acids long. The V end was cut by 3 bases, the J end by 2 bases, with 11 bases between. Per the germline V gene, CDR1 is MDHEN and CDR2 is SYDVKM.

This clonotype was counted many times. The J gene is TRBJ1-1, the V gene TRBV6-2 or TRBV6-3; no clear D. The CDR3 is made up of 12 amino acids. V was clipped by 2 bases and J by 0 bases, with 1 base between them. Germline CDR1 and CDR2: MNHEY and SVGEGT. The CDR3 region is CASSYMNTEAFF. The CDR3 nucleotides read TGTGCCAGCAGTTACATGAACACTGAAGCTTTCTTT.

The chain is built from TRBV7-2 and TRBJ2-7; 7 bases line up with TRBD2. V shed 2 bases, J shed 7 bases, and the junction held 5 bases outside the gene matches. Germline CDR1 and CDR2: SGHTA and FQGNSA. The CDR3 is 13 amino acids. In DNA form, the CDR3 reads TGTGCCAGCAGCTTACTTCAGCGGGAAGAGCAGTACTTC. This gives the protein CASSLLQREEQYF.

The chain joins TRBV15 to TRBJ2-2, with unresolved D. V lost 4 bases to trimming and J lost 1 base, with 13 bases between them. This CDR3 has 16 residues. The germline CDR1 and CDR2 sequences are LNHNV and YYDKDF (reference sequence). CDR3 in DNA: TGTGCCACCAGCAATGGAAGCTTCCGGAACACCGGGGAGCTGTTTTTT. This gives the protein CATSNGSFRNTGELFF.

This clonotype appeared many times. The rearrangement uses TRBV9 and TRBJ2-7; D gene unclear. V lost 3 bases and J 0 bases, leaving 7 bases between the germline ends. The CDR3 spans 13 residues. Germline CDR1 is SGDLS and CDR2 is YYNGEE. CDR3 region: CASSGPSSYEQYF. The CDR3 nucleotides are TGTGCCAGCAGCGGACCCAGCTCCTACGAGCAGTACTTC.

The chain recombines TRBV9 with TRBJ1-4, with TRBD1 matching 8 bases. CDR3 length: 14 residues. Germline trimming cut 3 bases from V and 7 bases from J; bases unmatched to any gene: 5. Germline V CDR1 and CDR2: SGDLS, YYNGEE. The CDR3 sequence is CASSAGQAAEKLFF. The DNA for the CDR3 is TGTGCCAGCAGCGCGGGACAGGCGGCTGAAAAACTGTTTTTT.

The chain has TRBV5-1 and TRBJ2-2; D possibly corresponds to TRBD1 (5 bases). The germline V gene encodes CDR1 SGHRS and CDR2 YFSETQ. The V end was cut by 5 bases, the J end by 6 bases, with 14 bases between. The CDR3 is made up of 14 amino acids. CDR3 region: CASSPTGGAGELFF. The CDR3, as DNA: TGCGCCAGCAGTCCAACAGGCGGTGCCGGGGAGCTGTTTTTT.

Points on this clonotype: At one boundary the junction diverges from the germline segment, which might be a read error. The rearrangement links TRBV7-7 to TRBJ2-2; 7 bases are shared with TRBD1. Germline V gives CDR1 SSHAT, CDR2 FNYEAQ (reference sequence). The CDR3 totals 14 residues. CDR3 bases: TGTGCTAGCAGGGGGTCCGCGAACACCGGGGAGCTGTTTTTT. This encodes CASRGSANTGELFF.

The rearrangement links TRBV20-1 to TRBJ2-2; D is possibly TRBD2 (5 bases). The V end lost 7 bases, the J end lost 3 bases, and 12 bases lay between the germline ends. This CDR3 is 13 amino acids long. From germline, CDR1 is DFQATT and CDR2 SNEGSKA (reference sequence). CDR3: CSVEPRDTGELFF. In DNA, the CDR3 is TGCAGTGTGGAACCGCGGGACACCGGGGAGCTGTTTTTT.

V is TRBV28 and J is TRBJ2-7, with 8 positions matching TRBD2. Trimming removed 7 bases from V and 7 bases from J; junction bases left unmatched: 15. The germline V gene has CDR1 MDHEN and CDR2 SYDVKM. The CDR3 extends over 15 amino acids. CDR3 residues: CASTLTGREWREQYF. The DNA for the CDR3 is TGTGCCAGCACCCTCACCGGGAGGGAATGGCGAGAGCAGTACTTC.

V and J are TRBV20-1 and TRBJ2-7; D remains ambiguous. The CDR3 is 12 residues long. Trimming removed 5 bases at V and 1 base at J, with 9 bases between. CDR1 DFQATT and CDR2 SNEGSKA come from the germline V gene (reference sequence). CDR3 nucleotide sequence: TGCAGTGCTGCGTCGGGTTCCTACGAGCAGTACTTC. Translation gives CSAASGSYEQYF.